These 15 T cell receptor beta chains originate from one sample sequenced in a study of cytomegalovirus exposure and HLA in healthy donors. Repertoires were generated with immunoSEQ multiplex PCR, while TCRdb's copy carries only in-frame clones and drops some. The sample lists some 120,000 clones, 89% occurring once. Sequencing was performed on PBMCs. Receptor source: a woman younger than 30 in good health and CMV-seronegative.

The chain combines TRBV30 with TRBJ2-1; maybe TRBD2 (6 bases). The germline V and J ends were trimmed by 3 bases and 7 bases, with 16 bases remaining between them. The CDR3 covers 14 residues. Germline CDR1 and CDR2: GTSNPN and SVGIG (reference sequence). The CDR3 nucleotides are TGTGCCTGGAGGACCGGCGGGGCGTATAATGAGCAGTTCTTC. As protein: CAWRTGGAYNEQFF.

Here the CDR3 reads CAWSPQGVGSTEAFF. DNA of the CDR3: TGTGCCTGGAGCCCACAGGGAGTTGGAAGTACTGAAGCTTTCTTT. The chain joins TRBV30 to TRBJ1-1; D is perhaps TRBD1 (6 bases). The germline V gene has CDR1 GTSNPN and CDR2 SVGIG (reference sequence). CDR3 length: 15 amino acids. Trimming shortened V by 3 bases and J by 5 bases, and 19 bases separated the two germline ends.

The chain couples TRBV11-2 to TRBJ2-5; 11 bases match TRBD2. The germline V gene encodes CDR1 SGHAT and CDR2 FQNNGV. Trimming at V came to 4 bases and at J to 3 bases, leaving 4 bases not matched to a gene. The CDR3 loop spans 15 amino acids. The CDR3 coding sequence is TGTGCCAGCAGCTCTACGGGACTAGCGGAAGAGACCCAGTACTTC. It specifies CASSSTGLAEETQYF.

The J gene is TRBJ2-5, the V gene TRBV19, with D possibly TRBD2 on 6 matching bases. This CDR3 comprises 13 residues. Germline V CDR1 and CDR2: LNHDA, SQIVND (reference sequence). The V gene lost 4 bases and the J gene lost 1 base, with 7 bases spanning the gap. The CDR3 DNA is TGTGCCAGTAGTACCGGGGGCCAAGAGACCCAGTACTTC. Protein sequence: CASSTGGQETQYF.

V and J are TRBV28 and TRBJ2-5; 7 nucleotides line up with TRBD1. Losses at the gene ends were 11 bases for V and 3 bases for J; bases not matched to a gene: 12. This CDR3 is 14 amino acids long. Per germline, CDR1 MDHEN and CDR2 SYDVKM. In DNA form, the CDR3 reads TGTGCCTCGGCTCGAGGGGGCCTTAAAGAGACCCAGTACTTC. Its protein product is CASARGGLKETQYF.

The chain links TRBV5-4 to TRBJ2-1; 9 nucleotides match TRBD1. Trimming cost V 6 bases and J 3 bases; bases outside gene matches: 7. The CDR3 sequence is 15 residues long. Germline lookup yields CDR1 SGHNT and CDR2 YYREEE (reference sequence). The CDR3 sequence is CASTPRDRDYNEQFF. In DNA form, the CDR3 reads TGTGCCAGCACCCCAAGGGACAGGGACTACAATGAGCAGTTCTTC.

The chain recombines TRBV7-2 with TRBJ2-1; 11 bases align to TRBD2. Germline V CDR1 and CDR2: SGHTA, FQGNSA. With 4 bases clipped from V and 5 bases from J, the junction kept 4 bases outside the gene matches. This CDR3 contains 15 residues. The CDR3 protein is CASSYIAGGHNEQFF. CDR3 in DNA: TGTGCCAGCAGCTACATAGCGGGGGGGCACAATGAGCAGTTCTTC.

V and J are TRBV19 and TRBJ1-1; 8 bases map to TRBD1. Unmatched junction bases numbered 0, after V lost 11 bases and J lost 10 bases. This CDR3 has 8 amino acids. Germline CDR1 and CDR2: LNHDA and SQIVND (reference sequence). CDR3 loop: CAGTGAFF. The CDR3 DNA reads TGTGCCGGGACAGGAGCTTTCTTT.

This sequence joins TRBV30 and TRBJ1-1, with D perhaps TRBD1 (6 bases). Germline assignment: CDR1 GTSNPN and CDR2 SVGIG (reference sequence). Trimming pared 2 bases from V and 7 bases from J, leaving 11 bases between. The CDR3 runs 12 residues. CDR3 sequence: CAWSPSGHEAFF. CDR3 bases: TGTGCCTGGAGTCCATCGGGACATGAAGCTTTCTTT.

The V gene is TRBV10-3, the J gene TRBJ2-7; D possibly corresponds to TRBD1 (6 bases). This CDR3 has 17 amino acids. Germline V gives CDR1 ENHRY, CDR2 SYGVKD. Deletions cut 4 bases from V and 3 bases from J, with 22 bases between. This CDR3 is CAISVQRPGHLNYEQYF. The CDR3 region has the DNA TGTGCCATCAGTGTGCAAAGACCGGGACACCTTAACTACGAGCAGTACTTC.

The V call is TRBV5-1, the J call TRBJ2-3, with 11 bases fitting TRBD2. Looked up from germline, CDR1 is SGHRS and CDR2 is YFSETQ. Germline trimming cut 4 bases from V and 1 base from J; bases unmatched to any gene: 11. CDR3 length: 18 residues. CDR3 DNA: TGCGCCAGCAGCACAGCCCGGTTGACTAGCGGGGGCACAGATACGCAGTATTTT. Its translation: CASSTARLTSGGTDTQYF.

J is TRBJ2-7 and V is TRBV28; 11 nucleotides line up with TRBD1. In germline, CDR1 is MDHEN, CDR2 SYDVKM. The CDR3 runs to 15 residues. The V gene end was trimmed by 6 bases and the J gene end by 3 bases; junction bases not matched to a gene: 7. CDR3 DNA sequence: TGTGCCAGCAGGTACTCCGGGACAGGGGGCTACGAGCAGTACTTC. Amino acids: CASRYSGTGGYEQYF.

V usage is TRBV28 and J usage is TRBJ2-5; D perhaps matches TRBD2 (6 bases). The V end lost 5 bases, the J end lost 4 bases, and 14 bases lay between the germline ends. Germline assignment: CDR1 MDHEN and CDR2 SYDVKM. The CDR3 sequence is 14 residues long. CDR3 sequence reads: CASSTSGTGETQYF. The CDR3 nucleotides are TGTGCCAGCAGTACCTCCGGGACTGGAGAGACCCAGTACTTC.

The chain joins TRBV25-1 to TRBJ2-3; D possibly corresponds to TRBD1 (5 bases). This CDR3 has 15 amino acids. Trimming cost V 6 bases and J 0 bases, with 13 bases left between them. The V gene's germline CDR1 is MGHDK and CDR2 SYGVNS. This chain's CDR3 is CASRGAGPSTDTQYF. In DNA, the CDR3 is TGTGCCAGCAGAGGGGCAGGGCCCAGCACAGATACGCAGTATTTT.

The rearrangement links TRBV7-9 to TRBJ1-1; TRBD1 matches at 7 bases. Germline lookup yields CDR1 SEHNR and CDR2 FQNEAQ (reference sequence). CDR3 length: 13 residues. V trimming: 6 bases; J trimming: 7 bases; junction bases outside the gene matches: 8. The CDR3 coding sequence is TGTGCCAGCAGTCTCGACAGGGCGAATGAAGCTTTCTTT. It codes for CASSLDRANEAFF.